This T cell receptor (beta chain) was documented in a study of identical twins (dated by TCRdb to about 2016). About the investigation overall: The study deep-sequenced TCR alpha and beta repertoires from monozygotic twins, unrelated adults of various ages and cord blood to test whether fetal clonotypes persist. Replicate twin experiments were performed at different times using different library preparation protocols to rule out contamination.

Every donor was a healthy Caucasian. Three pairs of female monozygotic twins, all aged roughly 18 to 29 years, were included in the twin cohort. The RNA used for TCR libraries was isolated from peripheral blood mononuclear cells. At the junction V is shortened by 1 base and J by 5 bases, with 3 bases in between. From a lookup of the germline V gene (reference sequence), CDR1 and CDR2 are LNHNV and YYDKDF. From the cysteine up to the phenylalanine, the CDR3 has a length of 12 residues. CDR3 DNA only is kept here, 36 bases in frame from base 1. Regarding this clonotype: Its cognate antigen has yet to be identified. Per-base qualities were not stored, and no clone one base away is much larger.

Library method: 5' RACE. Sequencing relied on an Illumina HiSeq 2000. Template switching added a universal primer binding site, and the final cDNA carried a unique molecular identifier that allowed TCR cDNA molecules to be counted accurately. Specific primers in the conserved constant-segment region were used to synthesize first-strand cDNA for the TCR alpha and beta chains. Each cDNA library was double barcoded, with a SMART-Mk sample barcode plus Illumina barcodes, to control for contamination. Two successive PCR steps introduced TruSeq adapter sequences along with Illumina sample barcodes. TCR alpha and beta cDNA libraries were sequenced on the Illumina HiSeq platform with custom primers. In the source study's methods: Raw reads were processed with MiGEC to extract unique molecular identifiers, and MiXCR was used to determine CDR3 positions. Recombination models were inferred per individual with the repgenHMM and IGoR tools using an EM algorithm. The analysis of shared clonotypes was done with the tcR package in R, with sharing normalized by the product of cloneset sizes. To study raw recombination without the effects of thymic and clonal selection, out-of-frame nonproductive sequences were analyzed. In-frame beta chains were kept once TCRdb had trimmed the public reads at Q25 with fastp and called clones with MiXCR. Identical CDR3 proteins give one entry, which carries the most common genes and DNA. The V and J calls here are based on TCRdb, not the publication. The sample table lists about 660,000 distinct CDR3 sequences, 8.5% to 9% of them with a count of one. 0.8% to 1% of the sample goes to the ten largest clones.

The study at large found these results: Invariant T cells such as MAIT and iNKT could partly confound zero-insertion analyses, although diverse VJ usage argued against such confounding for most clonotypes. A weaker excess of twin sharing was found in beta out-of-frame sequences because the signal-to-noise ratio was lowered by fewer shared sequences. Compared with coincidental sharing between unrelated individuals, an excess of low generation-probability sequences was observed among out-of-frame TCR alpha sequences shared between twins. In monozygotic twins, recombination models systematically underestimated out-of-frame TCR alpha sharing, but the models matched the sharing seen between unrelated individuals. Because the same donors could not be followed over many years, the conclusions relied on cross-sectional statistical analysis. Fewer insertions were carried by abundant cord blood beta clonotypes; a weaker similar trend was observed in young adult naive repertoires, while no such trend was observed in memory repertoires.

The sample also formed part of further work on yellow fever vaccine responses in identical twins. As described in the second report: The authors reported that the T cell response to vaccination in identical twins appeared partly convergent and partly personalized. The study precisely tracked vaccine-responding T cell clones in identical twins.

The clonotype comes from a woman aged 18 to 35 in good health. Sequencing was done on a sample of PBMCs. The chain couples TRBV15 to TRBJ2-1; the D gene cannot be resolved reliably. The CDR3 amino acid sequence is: CATSRGHNEQFF. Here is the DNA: TGTGCCACCAGCAGAGGACACAATGAGCAGTTCTTC.